This T cell receptor (beta chain) was sequenced during a study of shared clonotypes between healthy human individuals. Study context: The donor pool was made up of two women and three men aged 18 to 49. CD4 naive cells filled three plates per donor, CD4 memory three, CD8 naive two and CD8 memory one.

The V segment lost 4 bases and the J segment 4 bases; nucleotides outside the gene matches: 5. The CDR3 spans 16 residues. The V gene's germline CDR1 is MNHEY and CDR2 SVGAGI. Each subset's genomic DNA was shared equally among a number of immunoSEQ plates. TCRdb keeps only in-frame clones here, not all; method: immunoSEQ multiplex PCR. The repertoire holds about 2.3 million clones, with 80% to 95% as singletons. Investigators divided CD4+ cells into CD45RA+ naive and CD45RA-negative memory subsets. Sequencing was carried out using naive CD4+ T cells from PBMCs. Subset indicated: CD45RA+ positively selected. This chain uses TRBV6-5 with TRBJ2-6; 9 nucleotides align to TRBD1. This clonotype was sampled from a man aged 18 to 35 in good health. Some clones in this sample may be carry-over from other donors' samples. The DNA for the CDR3 is TGTGCCAGCAGTTCACAGGGGGCTGAAGGGGCCAACGTCCTGACTTTC. It is translated as CASSSQGAEGANVLTF.